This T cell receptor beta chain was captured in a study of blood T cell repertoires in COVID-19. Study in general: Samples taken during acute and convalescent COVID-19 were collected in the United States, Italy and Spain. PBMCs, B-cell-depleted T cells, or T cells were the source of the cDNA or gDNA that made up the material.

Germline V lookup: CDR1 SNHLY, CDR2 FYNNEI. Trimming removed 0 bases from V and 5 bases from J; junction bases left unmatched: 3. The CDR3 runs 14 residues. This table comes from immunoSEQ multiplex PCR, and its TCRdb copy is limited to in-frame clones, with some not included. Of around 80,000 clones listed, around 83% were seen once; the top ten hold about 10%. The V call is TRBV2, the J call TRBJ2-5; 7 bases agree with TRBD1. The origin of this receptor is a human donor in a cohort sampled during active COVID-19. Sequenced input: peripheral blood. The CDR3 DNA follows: TGTGCCAGCAGTGAAGCGACAGGGATTGAGACCCAGTACTTC. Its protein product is CASSEATGIETQYF. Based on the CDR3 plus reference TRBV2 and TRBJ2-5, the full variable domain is EPEVTQTPSHQVTQMGQEVILRCVPISNHLYFYWYRQILGQKVEFLVSFYNNEISEKSEIFDDQFSVERPDGSNFTLKIRSTKLEDSAMYFCASSEATGIETQYFGPGTRLLVL.